The entry below gives a single TCR beta chain sequence along with its context. As yet, its antigen is unknown. The data were produced by immunoSEQ multiplex PCR, yet TCRdb's version contains in-frame clones alone and is incomplete. Here the sample spans roughly 1.5 million clones, 95% to 99% being singletons. This sample is drawn from a study of shared clonotypes between healthy human individuals. Germline CDR1 is MNHEY and CDR2 is SVGAGI. This CDR3 is built from 13 residues. V lost 8 bases and J lost 7; bases outside the gene matches: 10. General study points: Naive CD4 clonotypes overlapped across a handful of donors at approximately 4.5%.

The chain uses TRBV6-5 and TRBJ1-2, with TRBD1 identical over 7 bases. The receptor comes from a man aged 25 to 40 in good health. Sequencing was carried out using naive CD4+ T cells sorted from blood. The subset here: CD45RA+ positively selected. DNA for the CDR3: TGTGCCAGCTCCCGGACAGGACAAGGTGGCTACACCTTC. This translates into CASSRTGQGGYTF.